These T cell receptor beta chains were read from a single sample in a study of shared clonotypes between healthy human individuals. Profiled with immunoSEQ multiplex PCR; TCRdb holds only in-frame clones, not every one. Among approximately 1.9 million clones listed, around 95% were seen once. Sequencing was carried out using naive CD8+ T cells from PBMCs. The origin of the receptors is a young man in good health. Some clones in this sample may be carry-over from other donors' samples. Each CDR3 is given with its conserved first and last residue. Fields, in order: clone size, V gene, J gene, D gene, CDR3 DNA, CDR3 protein. D genes are given only for firm matches. For some rows the clone size is stated as once, few or many, or as a class when expanded; others skip it.

size: few; V: TRBV29-1; J: TRBJ1-1; D: -; DNA: TGCAGCGCCTCCGGGGGGGCGCGGACTGAAGCTTTCTTT; CDR3: CSASGGARTEAFF
size: once; V: TRBV7-3; J: TRBJ2-1; D: TRBD2; DNA: TGTGCCAGCAGCCCTCTTCCCGGGACTAGCCGAGCTTACAATGAGCAGTTCTTC; CDR3: CASSPLPGTSRAYNEQFF
size: -; V: TRBV6-1; J: TRBJ2-7; D: TRBD1; DNA: TGTGCCAGCAGTGAAGCGCCACAGGGGGCCTACGAGCAGTACTTC; CDR3: CASSEAPQGAYEQYF
size: -; V: TRBV19; J: TRBJ1-2; D: TRBD1; DNA: TGTGCCAGTAGGACGCACCGGGACAGCCTCTATGGCTACACCTTC; CDR3: CASRTHRDSLYGYTF
size: -; V: TRBV27; J: TRBJ2-2; D: -; DNA: -; CDR3: CASSSSVRMGTGELFF
size: -; V: TRBV27; J: TRBJ2-5; D: -; DNA: TGTGCCAGCAGTCCTCAAAGGGTACGCCAAGAGACCCAGTACTTC; CDR3: CASSPQRVRQETQYF
size: -; V: TRBV6-1; J: TRBJ2-7; D: -; DNA: TGTGCCAGCAGAGCCAGGGATTCGCACGAGCAGTACTTC; CDR3: CASRARDSHEQYF
size: -; V: TRBV5-6; J: TRBJ2-7; D: -; DNA: TGTGCCAGCAGCTTGGCTTTGAAAGCGGACGAGCAGTACTTC; CDR3: CASSLALKADEQYF
size: -; V: TRBV11-2; J: TRBJ1-1; D: -; DNA: TGTGCCAGCAGCTTGGTGTTATATGGTGAAGCTTTCTTT; CDR3: CASSLVLYGEAFF
size: -; V: TRBV15; J: TRBJ2-1; D: -; DNA: TGTGCCACCAGCACCTGGGAGCGGGTCAATGAGCAGTTCTTC; CDR3: CATSTWERVNEQFF
size: -; V: TRBV2; J: TRBJ2-7; D: -; DNA: TGTGCCAGCGCCATAGGGGGGCCCTCCTACGAGCAGTACTTC; CDR3: CASAIGGPSYEQYF
size: few; V: TRBV19; J: TRBJ2-1; D: TRBD1; DNA: TGTGCCAGTGAACCGAGGGGACAGGGAACAAGTGAGCAGTTCTTC; CDR3: CASEPRGQGTSEQFF
size: few; V: TRBV27; J: TRBJ1-1; D: -; DNA: TGTGCCAGCAGTCCCCGATGGTCCGGGGACGCTGAAGCTTTCTTT; CDR3: CASSPRWSGDAEAFF
size: few; V: TRBV19; J: TRBJ1-1; D: -; DNA: TGTGCCAGTCTTTCGGGGATTGAAGCTTTCTTT; CDR3: CASLSGIEAFF
size: -; V: TRBV2; J: TRBJ1-5; D: -; DNA: TGTGCCAGCAGTGATGGCGGGGGGAATCAGCCCCAGCATTTT; CDR3: CASSDGGGNQPQHF
size: -; V: TRBV5-1; J: TRBJ2-3; D: TRBD2; DNA: TGCGCCAGCAGCTCCGGACCCCCAAGCGGGAGGGCCCCAGATACGCAGTATTTT; CDR3: CASSSGPPSGRAPDTQYF
size: -; V: TRBV5-1; J: TRBJ2-7; D: -; DNA: TGCGCCAGCCGCCTACGGGTTGGCTACGAGCAGTACTTC; CDR3: CASRLRVGYEQYF
size: -; V: TRBV10-1; J: TRBJ2-4; D: -; DNA: TGCGCCAGCAGCGAACAGGGTTCGGACATTCAGTACTTC; CDR3: CASSEQGSDIQYF
size: -; V: TRBV19; J: TRBJ2-7; D: -; DNA: TGTGCCAGTAGTATTAGGTACAGCGAAATCTACGAGCAGTACTTC; CDR3: CASSIRYSEIYEQYF
size: once; V: TRBV2; J: TRBJ2-2; D: -; DNA: TGTGCCAGCAGTGAAGGCAGGGTGGTGGCGAACACCGGGGAGCTGTTTTTT; CDR3: CASSEGRVVANTGELFF
size: -; V: TRBV5-4; J: TRBJ2-1; D: TRBD2; DNA: TGTGCCAGCAGCTTGAACGGGAGGGTGGACAATGAGCAGTTCTTC; CDR3: CASSLNGRVDNEQFF
size: -; V: TRBV28; J: TRBJ1-2; D: -; DNA: TGTGCCAGCAGTTTATTTGGTGACTATGGCTACACCTTC; CDR3: CASSLFGDYGYTF
size: -; V: TRBV7-6; J: TRBJ2-3; D: -; DNA: TGTGCCAGCAGCGGCGTTGGGTTTGCCAGCACAGATACGCAGTATTTT; CDR3: CASSGVGFASTDTQYF
size: few; V: TRBV29-1; J: TRBJ1-2; D: -; DNA: TGCAGCGTCCCAAGGACCACAGACTATGGCTACACCTTC; CDR3: CSVPRTTDYGYTF
size: -; V: TRBV9; J: TRBJ2-6; D: -; DNA: TGTGCCAGCAGCGTAGCCGGGCTGGGGGCCAACGTCCTGACTTTC; CDR3: CASSVAGLGANVLTF
size: -; V: TRBV28; J: TRBJ1-1; D: -; DNA: TGTGCCAGCCAGACAAACAACACTGAAGCTTTCTTT; CDR3: CASQTNNTEAFF
size: -; V: TRBV7-9; J: TRBJ1-4; D: -; DNA: TGTGCCAGCAGCTCCCCGGAGAGGGATGAAAAACTGTTTTTT; CDR3: CASSSPERDEKLFF
size: -; V: TRBV7-9; J: TRBJ1-4; D: -; DNA: TGTGCCAGCAGTGGGAAGGAGGGCCGCCTTGAAAAACTGTTTTTT; CDR3: CASSGKEGRLEKLFF
size: -; V: TRBV2; J: TRBJ2-1; D: -; DNA: TGTGCCAACCGGGACTCAACCAATGAGCAGTTCTTC; CDR3: CANRDSTNEQFF
size: -; V: TRBV7-9; J: TRBJ2-1; D: -; DNA: TGTGCCAGCATAGATGAGATCAAAGGAGGGGGATTCTACAATGAGCAGTTCTTC; CDR3: CASIDEIKGGGFYNEQFF
size: -; V: TRBV7-9; J: TRBJ2-3; D: -; DNA: TGTGCCAGCAGCTTATATCGGCGGGCTGGGGATACGCAGTATTTT; CDR3: CASSLYRRAGDTQYF
size: -; V: TRBV6-5; J: TRBJ2-7; D: TRBD2; DNA: TGTGCCAGCAGTTACTCGGTTGGGGGGGTCACCTACGAGCAGTACTTC; CDR3: CASSYSVGGVTYEQYF
size: -; V: TRBV6-5; J: TRBJ2-5; D: TRBD2; DNA: TGTGCCAGCAGTTACGGACTAGCGGGAGGAGAGACCCAGTACTTC; CDR3: CASSYGLAGGETQYF
size: -; V: TRBV9; J: TRBJ2-6; D: TRBD2; DNA: TGTGCCAGCAGCCCGTGGACTAGCGGGAGCGGTGGGGCCAACGTCCTGACTTTC; CDR3: CASSPWTSGSGGANVLTF
size: -; V: TRBV5-4; J: TRBJ1-1; D: -; DNA: TGTGCCAGCAGCTTGGGGCAGAAGGACACTGAAGCTTTCTTT; CDR3: CASSLGQKDTEAFF
size: -; V: TRBV2; J: TRBJ1-1; D: -; DNA: TGTGCCAGCATCCAGCGAGGGGGTAAGAACACTGAAGCTTTCTTT; CDR3: CASIQRGGKNTEAFF
size: -; V: TRBV4-3; J: TRBJ2-1; D: -; DNA: TGCGCCAGCAGCCAAGATTATTCCGGGCTCAATGAGCAGTTCTTC; CDR3: CASSQDYSGLNEQFF
size: -; V: TRBV27; J: TRBJ2-3; D: TRBD2; DNA: TGTGCCAGCAGTCTGCTCGGACTAGAAGGCACAGATACGCAGTATTTT; CDR3: CASSLLGLEGTDTQYF
size: -; V: TRBV2; J: TRBJ1-2; D: -; DNA: TGTGCCAGAGATGGGGGGCCGGTCTATGGCTACACCTTC; CDR3: CARDGGPVYGYTF
size: -; V: TRBV7-9; J: TRBJ2-5; D: TRBD2; DNA: TGTGCCAGCAGCTTAGACGGGCTAGCGGTCCAAGAGACCCAGTACTTC; CDR3: CASSLDGLAVQETQYF
size: -; V: TRBV15; J: TRBJ2-3; D: -; DNA: TGTGCCACCAGCAGAGATTTTTTTTTCGAGGCAAGCACAGATACGCAGTATTTT; CDR3: CATSRDFFFEASTDTQYF
size: -; V: TRBV7-8; J: TRBJ2-1; D: -; DNA: TGTGCCAGCAGCTTAGTGCGCAATGAGCAGTTCTTC; CDR3: CASSLVRNEQFF
size: -; V: TRBV28; J: TRBJ1-5; D: -; DNA: TGTGCCAGCAGTTTTGATTCAGGGGATCAGCCCCAGCATTTT; CDR3: CASSFDSGDQPQHF
size: -; V: TRBV7-9; J: TRBJ2-7; D: -; DNA: TGTGCCAGCAGCTTTCAGTCGGGCGGCGAGCAGTACTTC; CDR3: CASSFQSGGEQYF
size: -; V: TRBV29-1; J: TRBJ2-7; D: -; DNA: TGCAGCGTTGAAGAGCCCCAAGAGCCCTACGAGCAGTACTTC; CDR3: CSVEEPQEPYEQYF
size: few; V: TRBV5-6; J: TRBJ2-1; D: TRBD1; DNA: TGTGCCAGCAGCCCTTGGACAGGCGGACAACAGTTCTTC; CDR3: CASSPWTGGQQFF
size: -; V: TRBV15; J: TRBJ2-1; D: TRBD2; DNA: TGTGCCACCAGGGGATTCGCTAGCGGCCTCAATGAGCAGTTCTTC; CDR3: CATRGFASGLNEQFF
size: -; V: TRBV7-9; J: TRBJ2-7; D: -; DNA: TGTGCCAGCAGCTTAGCGCTGACAGCCTCCTACGAGCAGTACTTC; CDR3: CASSLALTASYEQYF